The table lists the clone carrying this T cell receptor beta chain with many counts. Germline CDR1 is LGHDT and CDR2 is YNNKEL (reference sequence). The CDR3 contains 18 residues. The ends were cut back, 2 bases at V and 7 bases at J, with 26 bases in the middle. Sample-barcoded 5' priming and a J-beta primer mix drove a second PCR of roughly 6 to 12 cycles. TCRdb itself ran the 5' RACE reads through MiXCR, one entry per CDR3 protein. The table has some 900,000 distinct CDR3 sequences, more than 25% seen once; the top ten hold 17%. The sample is drawn from a study of blood T cells in healthy people across ages.

Sequencing used blood. The chain carries TRBV3-1 and TRBJ2-5; D is possibly TRBD1 or TRBD2 (5 bases each). This sequence originates from a woman aged 80 or over in good health. CDR3 in amino acids: CASSQLNTGTAKVMTQYF. In DNA, the CDR3 is TGTGCCAGCAGCCAATTAAACACCGGGACCGCAAAGGTGATGACCCAGTACTTC.